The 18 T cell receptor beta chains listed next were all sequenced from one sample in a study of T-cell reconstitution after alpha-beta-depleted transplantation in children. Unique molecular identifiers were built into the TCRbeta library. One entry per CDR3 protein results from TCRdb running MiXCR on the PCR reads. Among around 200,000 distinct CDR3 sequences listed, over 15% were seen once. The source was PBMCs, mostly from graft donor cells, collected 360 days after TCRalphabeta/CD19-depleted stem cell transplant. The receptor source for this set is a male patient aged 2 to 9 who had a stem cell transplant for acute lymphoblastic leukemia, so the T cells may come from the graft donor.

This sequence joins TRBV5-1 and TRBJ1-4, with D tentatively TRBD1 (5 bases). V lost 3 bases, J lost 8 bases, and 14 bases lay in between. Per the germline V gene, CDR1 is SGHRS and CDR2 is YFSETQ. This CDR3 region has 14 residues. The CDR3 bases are TGCGCCAGCAGCTCCGATGGGGGGAGGGAAAAACTGTTTTTT. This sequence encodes CASSSDGGREKLFF.

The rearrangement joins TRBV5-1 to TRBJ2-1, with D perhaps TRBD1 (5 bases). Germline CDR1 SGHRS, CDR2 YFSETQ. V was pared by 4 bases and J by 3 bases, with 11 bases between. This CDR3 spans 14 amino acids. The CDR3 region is CASSGAGIYNEQFF. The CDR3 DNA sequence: TGCGCCAGCAGCGGGGCAGGGATCTACAATGAGCAGTTCTTC.

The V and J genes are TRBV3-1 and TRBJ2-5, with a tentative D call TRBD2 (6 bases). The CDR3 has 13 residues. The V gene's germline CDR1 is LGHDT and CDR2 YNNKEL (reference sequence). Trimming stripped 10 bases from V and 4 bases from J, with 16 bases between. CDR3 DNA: TGTGCCACCTCGTGGGAGGACCGAGAGACCCAGTACTTC. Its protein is CATSWEDRETQYF.

The CDR3 coding sequence is TGTGCCAGCAGCCCGGCCCAAAAGCGTGAGCAGTACTTC. This sequence encodes CASSPAQKREQYF. The J gene is TRBJ2-7, the V gene TRBV7-9, with D unresolved. V lost 5 bases and J 7 bases, leaving 15 bases between the germline ends. The CDR3 covers 13 residues. The V gene's germline CDR1 is SEHNR and CDR2 FQNEAQ (reference sequence).

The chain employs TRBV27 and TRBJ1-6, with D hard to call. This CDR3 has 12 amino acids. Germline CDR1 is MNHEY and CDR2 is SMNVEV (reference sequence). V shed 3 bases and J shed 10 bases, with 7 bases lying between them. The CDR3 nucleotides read TGTGCCAGCAGTTTCCCCCTATCACCCCTCCACTTT. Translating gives CASSFPLSPLHF.

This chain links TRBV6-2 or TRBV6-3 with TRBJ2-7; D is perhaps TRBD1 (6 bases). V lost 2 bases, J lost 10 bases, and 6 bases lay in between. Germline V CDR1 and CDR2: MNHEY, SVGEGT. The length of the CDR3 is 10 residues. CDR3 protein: CASSYGGQYF. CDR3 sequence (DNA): TGTGCCAGCAGTTACGGGGGCCAGTACTTC.

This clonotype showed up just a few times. In DNA form, the CDR3 reads TGTGCCAGCAGCCAAGAGTGGGGCAGGGGAAGCAATCAGCCCCAGCATTTT. Translating gives CASSQEWGRGSNQPQHF. The genes are TRBV3-1 and TRBJ1-5; TRBD1 is a possible D gene (6 bases). The germline gives CDR1 LGHDT, CDR2 YNNKEL (reference sequence). This CDR3 region has 17 residues. V lost 0 bases, J lost 1 base, and 13 bases lay in between.

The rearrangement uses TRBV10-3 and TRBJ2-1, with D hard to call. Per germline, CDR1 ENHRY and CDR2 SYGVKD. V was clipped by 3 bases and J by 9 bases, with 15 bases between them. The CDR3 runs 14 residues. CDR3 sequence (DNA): TGTGCCATCAGTGACCAGGTCCTAGTTTCTGAGCAGTTCTTC. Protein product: CAISDQVLVSEQFF.

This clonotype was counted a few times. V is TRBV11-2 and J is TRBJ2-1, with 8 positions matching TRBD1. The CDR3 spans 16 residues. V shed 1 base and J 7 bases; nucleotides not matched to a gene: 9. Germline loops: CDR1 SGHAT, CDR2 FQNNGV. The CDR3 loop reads CASSLVRGRSRNEQFF. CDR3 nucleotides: TGTGCCAGCAGCTTAGTCAGGGGGCGCTCTCGAAATGAGCAGTTCTTC.

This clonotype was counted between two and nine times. For the CDR3, the DNA is TGTGCCAGCGGTAGGCACCGGGGCAACGCCCCAGATACGCAGTATTTT. This codes for CASGRHRGNAPDTQYF. The rearrangement joins TRBV6-1 to TRBJ2-3, with D perhaps being TRBD1 or TRBD2 (5 bases each). The V end lost 8 bases, the J end lost 4 bases, and 22 bases lay between the germline ends. This CDR3 comprises 16 residues. Germline assignment: CDR1 MNHNS and CDR2 SASEGT.

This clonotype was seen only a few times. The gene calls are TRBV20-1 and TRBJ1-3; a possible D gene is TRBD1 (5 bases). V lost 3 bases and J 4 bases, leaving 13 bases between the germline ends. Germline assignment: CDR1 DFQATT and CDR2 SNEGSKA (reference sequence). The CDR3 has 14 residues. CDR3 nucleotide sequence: TGCAGTGCTAGGGAGGAGGGGCCCGGAAACACCATATATTTT. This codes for CSAREEGPGNTIYF.

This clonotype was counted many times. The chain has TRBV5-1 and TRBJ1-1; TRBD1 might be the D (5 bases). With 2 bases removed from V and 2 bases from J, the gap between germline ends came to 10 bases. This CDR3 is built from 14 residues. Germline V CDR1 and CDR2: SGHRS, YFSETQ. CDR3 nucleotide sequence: TGCGCCAGCAGCTTTCAACAGGTCAACACTGAAGCTTTCTTT. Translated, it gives CASSFQQVNTEAFF.

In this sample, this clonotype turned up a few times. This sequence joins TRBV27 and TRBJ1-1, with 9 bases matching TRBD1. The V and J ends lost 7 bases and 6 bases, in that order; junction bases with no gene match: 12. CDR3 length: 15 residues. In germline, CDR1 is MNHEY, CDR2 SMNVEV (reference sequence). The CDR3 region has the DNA TGTGCCAGCAAAACAGGGGGCCTGCCGGGGGCTGAAGCTTTCTTT. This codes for CASKTGGLPGAEAFF.

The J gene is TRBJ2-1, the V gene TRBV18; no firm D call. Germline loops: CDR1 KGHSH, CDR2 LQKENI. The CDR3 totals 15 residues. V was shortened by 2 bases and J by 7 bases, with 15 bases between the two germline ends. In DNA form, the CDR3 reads TGTGCCAGCTCACCATTCTCAGAGTTGGGGAATGAGCAGTTCTTC. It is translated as CASSPFSELGNEQFF.

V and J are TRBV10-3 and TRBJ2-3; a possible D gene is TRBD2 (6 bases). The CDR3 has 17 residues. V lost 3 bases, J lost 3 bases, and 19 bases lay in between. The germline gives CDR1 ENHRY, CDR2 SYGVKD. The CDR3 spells CAISETLAGPTTDTQYF. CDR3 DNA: TGTGCCATCAGTGAAACTCTGGCGGGGCCGACAACAGATACGCAGTATTTT.

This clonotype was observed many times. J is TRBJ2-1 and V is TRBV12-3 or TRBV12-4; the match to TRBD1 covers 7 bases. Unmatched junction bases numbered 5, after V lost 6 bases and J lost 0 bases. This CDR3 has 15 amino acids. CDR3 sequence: CASSTRQGSYNEQFF. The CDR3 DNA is TGTGCCAGCAGCACAAGACAGGGCTCCTACAATGAGCAGTTCTTC.

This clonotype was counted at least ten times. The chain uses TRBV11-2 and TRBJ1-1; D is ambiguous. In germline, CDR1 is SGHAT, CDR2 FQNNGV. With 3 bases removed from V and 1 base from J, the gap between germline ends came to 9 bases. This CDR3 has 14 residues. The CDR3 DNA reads TGTGCCAGCAGCTTCCGGGGAAGGAACACTGAAGCTTTCTTT. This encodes CASSFRGRNTEAFF.

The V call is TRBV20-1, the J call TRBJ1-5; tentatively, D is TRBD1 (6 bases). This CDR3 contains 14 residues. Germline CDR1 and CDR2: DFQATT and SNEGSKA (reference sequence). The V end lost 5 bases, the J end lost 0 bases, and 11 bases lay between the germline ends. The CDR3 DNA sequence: TGCAGTGCTGGAGGGGGACTTAGCAATCAGCCCCAGCATTTT. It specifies CSAGGGLSNQPQHF.